This TCR beta chain was captured in a study of shared clonotypes between healthy human individuals. V was shortened by 3 bases and J by 7 bases, with 9 bases between the two germline ends. The CDR3 spans 12 residues. CDR1 is SGHAT and CDR2 is FQNNGV in the germline V gene. Of note for this clone: The sample contains more than one DNA sequence encoding this CDR3.

CD8 cells regarded as naive lacked CD45RO, were positively chosen for CCR7, and omitted terminally differentiated effector memory CD45RA+ cells. Sequenced by immunoSEQ multiplex PCR; TCRdb stores in-frame clones only, minus some. Of around 2,100,000 clones listed, about 95% are singletons. Sequenced sample: naive CD8+ T cells sorted from blood. V and J are TRBV11-2 and TRBJ1-2; D remains unclear. This clonotype was obtained from a man aged 18 to 30 in good health. The CDR3: CASSLGVGGYTF. The DNA for the CDR3 is TGTGCCAGCAGCTTGGGCGTCGGTGGCTACACCTTC.